This T cell receptor beta chain came from a study of beta chain features in type 1 diabetes. Broader study findings: The question left open here concerned HLA type influencing TCRB rearrangement. Researchers reported that naive, central memory and Treg TCRB repertoires appeared more similar in patients than in healthy donors. Among all four CD4+ subsets, Type 1 diabetes patients had TCRB CDR3s that were moderately but significantly shorter.

Expressed TCRB transcripts got sequenced, as all isolated RNA was reverse transcribed. Some 3.6 million reads on average were seen across naive, central memory and regulatory T cell samples. The table came from immunoSEQ multiplex PCR; TCRdb's copy has only in-frame clones and leaves some out. The profile shows about 140,000 clones, about an eighth of them singletons. Notes on this clone: The antigen is not known.

A CD45RO/CCR7/CD25/CD127/CD95/CD27 panel sorted naive, central memory, regulatory and stem cell-like memory CD4+ cells. The CDR3 has 15 residues. V was clipped by 2 bases and J by 5 bases; unmatched bases: 6. Per the germline V gene, CDR1 is MRHNA and CDR2 is SNTAGT. This TCR was recovered from a man between 18 and 35 years old with type 1 diabetes. Sequenced material: central memory CD4+ T cells from blood. The chain has TRBV6-4 and TRBJ2-3, with 8 bases identical to TRBD2. DNA for the CDR3: TGTGCCAGCAGTGACACTAGCGGCTCTAGAGATACGCAGTATTTT. It codes for CASSDTSGSRDTQYF.